The 23 T cell receptor beta chains below were found in one sample sequenced in a study of CD8 T cells in Susac syndrome. It was with random hexamers that about 0.45 to 1 ug RNA was reverse transcribed. TCRdb fed the immunoSEQ multiplex PCR reads into MiXCR, producing one record per CDR3 protein. Among fewer than 350,000 distinct CDR3 sequences listed, approximately 90% were seen once. The sample taken for sequencing was CD4+ T cells from PBMCs. The source of these receptors is a human donor with multiple sclerosis.

The chain carries TRBV30 and TRBJ1-2, with D possibly being TRBD1 (6 bases). This CDR3 has 14 residues. Germline-derived CDR1 and CDR2 are GTSNPN and SVGIG (reference sequence). V dropped 0 bases and J dropped 4 bases, with 12 bases sitting between them. This CDR3 reads CAWSVRTEAYGYTF. The CDR3 DNA reads as TGTGCCTGGAGTGTACGGACAGAAGCCTATGGCTACACCTTC. The variable domain in full, completed from reference TRBV30 and TRBJ1-2, reads SQTIHQWPATLVQPVGSPLSLECTVEGTSNPNLYWYRQAAGRGLQLLFYSVGIGQISSEVPQNLSASRPQDRQFILSSKKLLLSDSGFYLCAWSVRTEAYGYTFGSGTRLTVV.

The chain links TRBV9 to TRBJ2-2; 8 positions agree with TRBD1. The CDR3 length is 15 residues. The V gene's germline CDR1 is SGDLS and CDR2 YYNGEE. The J segment lost 4 bases and the V segment lost 4 bases, leaving 6 bases of the junction unmatched. CDR3 in DNA: TGTGCCAGCAGCACTGGACAGGGATTCACCGGGGAGCTGTTTTTT. It encodes CASSTGQGFTGELFF.

This chain links TRBV29-1 with TRBJ1-4; D unresolved. The CDR3 sequence is 15 residues long. Germline values: CDR1 SQVTM, CDR2 ANQGSEA. V dropped 4 bases and J dropped 0 bases, with 12 bases sitting between them. This chain's CDR3 is CSVAPLGATNEKLFF. The CDR3 nucleotides read TGCAGCGTTGCCCCCCTCGGGGCAACTAATGAAAAACTGTTTTTT.

The chain has TRBV20-1 and TRBJ2-7; D possibly corresponds to TRBD2 (5 bases). Germline assignment: CDR1 DFQATT and CDR2 SNEGSKA (reference sequence). V dropped 2 bases and J dropped 3 bases, with 14 bases sitting between them. The CDR3 is 14 amino acids. CDR3 protein: CSARPHRAVYEQYF. CDR3 nucleotide sequence: TGCAGTGCTAGACCCCACCGAGCGGTCTACGAGCAGTACTTC.

In this sample, this clonotype turned up a few times. V usage is TRBV18 and J usage is TRBJ1-3, with TRBD1 identical over 7 bases. The ends lost 6 bases at V and 2 bases at J; junction bases unmatched: 4. CDR1 and CDR2 from the germline V gene are KGHSH and LQKENI. The CDR3 totals 14 residues. CDR3 bases: TGTGCCAGCTCCCGCGACAGGGCTGGAAACACCATATATTTT. It specifies CASSRDRAGNTIYF.

The gene calls are TRBV12-3 or TRBV12-4 and TRBJ1-6; TRBD1 matches at 8 bases. V gave up 4 bases and J gave up 10 bases; unmatched junction bases: 6. The CDR3 consists of 14 residues. The chain's CDR3 is CASSYRDRRSPLHF. The CDR3 DNA reads TGTGCCAGCAGTTACCGGGACAGGAGATCACCCCTCCACTTT.

V gene TRBV20-1 combines with J gene TRBJ2-3, with 10 bases that match TRBD2. The CDR3 is 13 residues long. The germline CDR1 and CDR2 sequences are DFQATT and SNEGSKA (reference sequence). The junction had 12 bases not matched to a gene; V was cut back by 6 bases and J by 12 bases. CDR3 loop: CSARTSGGAVQYF. The CDR3 nucleotides read TGCAGTGCCAGAACCAGCGGGGGGGCCGTACAGTATTTT.

V gene TRBV20-1 combines with J gene TRBJ1-1; D is unresolved. The V gene lost 3 bases and the J gene lost 1 base, with 6 bases spanning the gap. In germline, CDR1 is DFQATT, CDR2 SNEGSKA (reference sequence). CDR3 length equals 12 residues. The CDR3 region has the DNA TGCAGTGCTAGGAGGCGGAACACTGAAGCTTTCTTT. It translates to CSARRRNTEAFF.

The chain recombines TRBV27 with TRBJ1-4; no definite D call. The CDR3 runs 15 residues. V dropped 5 bases and J dropped 8 bases, with 18 bases sitting between them. From germline, CDR1 is MNHEY and CDR2 SMNVEV (reference sequence). CDR3 bases: TGTGCCAGCAGTATCCGTGGGCAGGCGGGAGAAAAACTGTTTTTT. Amino acids: CASSIRGQAGEKLFF.

This rearrangement joins TRBV14 to TRBJ1-1, with a possible D match to TRBD1 (6 bases). Germline CDR1 is SGHDN and CDR2 is FVKESK. V lost 3 bases to trimming and J lost 8 bases, with 10 bases between them. The CDR3 is 12 residues long. The CDR3 DNA follows: TGTGCCAGCAGCCAGCAGGGGCTAGAAGCTTTCTTT. Translation gives CASSQQGLEAFF.

The chain's CDR3 is CASSSTEGSPYEQYF. The CDR3 nucleotides are TGTGCCAGCAGCTCCACCGAGGGATCTCCCTACGAGCAGTACTTC. The rearrangement links TRBV7-9 to TRBJ2-7; a weak D match, TRBD2 (5 bases). CDR3 length equals 15 residues. Per germline, CDR1 SEHNR and CDR2 FQNEAQ (reference sequence). Between the trimmed V and J ends, which lost 4 bases and 2 bases, there was a span of 15 bases.

This chain connects TRBV4-2 to TRBJ1-5; D is perhaps TRBD1 (6 bases). The germline gives CDR1 LGHNA, CDR2 YNFKEQ. Deletions cut 1 base from V and 6 bases from J, with 13 bases between. The CDR3 has 15 residues. CDR3 loop: CASSQVSRGGQPQHF. The CDR3 nucleotides read TGTGCCAGCAGCCAAGTGAGCAGGGGCGGTCAGCCCCAGCATTTT.

This chain links TRBV24-1 with TRBJ2-1; TRBD1 agrees at 7 bases. The CDR3 length is 16 residues. V was clipped by 7 bases and J by 5 bases; unmatched bases: 13. Germline V lookup: CDR1 KGHDR, CDR2 SFDVKD. CDR3 sequence: CATRGPGQIRNNEQFF. The CDR3 DNA sequence: TGTGCCACCAGAGGACCGGGACAGATTAGGAACAATGAGCAGTTCTTC.

V and J are TRBV5-6 and TRBJ1-4; D is perhaps TRBD1 (5 bases). This CDR3 spans 14 amino acids. Per germline, CDR1 SGHDT and CDR2 YYEEEE. Deletions cut 3 bases from V and 7 bases from J, with 13 bases between. CDR3 nucleotide sequence: TGTGCCAGCAGCTCCCGGGACTGGAGTGAAAAACTGTTTTTT. This translates into CASSSRDWSEKLFF.

This rearrangement joins TRBV10-3 to TRBJ2-5; TRBD2 matches at 7 bases. CDR3 size: 14 residues. Germline V gene data show CDR1 as ENHRY and CDR2 as SYGVKD. After removal of 0 bases from V and 4 bases from J, the junction contained 2 bases not matched to a gene. CDR3 amino acids: CAISESGGRETQYF. CDR3 nucleotides: TGTGCCATCAGTGAGTCGGGCGGGAGAGAGACCCAGTACTTC.

V usage is TRBV28 and J usage is TRBJ1-2; no definite D call. Between the trimmed V and J ends, which lost 7 bases and 8 bases, there was a span of 17 bases. From germline, CDR1 is MDHEN and CDR2 SYDVKM. The length of the CDR3 is 13 residues. CDR3 sequence: CASTRPGLRGYTF. CDR3 nucleotide sequence: TGTGCCAGCACCCGACCTGGACTGAGGGGCTACACCTTC.

About this clonotype itself: At one end, the junction sequence differs from germline, possibly due to a read error. The V gene is TRBV12-3 or TRBV12-4, the J gene TRBJ2-1; D might be TRBD1 or TRBD2, each matching 5 bases. This CDR3 is built from 12 residues. This CDR3 reads CASRGVVGEQLF. The CDR3 region has the DNA TGTGCCAGCAGGGGCGTGGTGGGGGAGCAGCTCTTC.

The chain combines TRBV5-1 with TRBJ2-2; unclear D gene. Germline V CDR1 and CDR2: SGHRS, YFSETQ. The CDR3 spans 16 residues. V was clipped by 0 bases and J by 0 bases, with 9 bases between them. The CDR3 sequence is CASSLVSLSNTGELFF. The CDR3 DNA follows: TGCGCCAGCAGCTTGGTCAGCCTTTCGAACACCGGGGAGCTGTTTTTT. The entire variable domain, with the rest obtained from reference TRBV5-1 and TRBJ2-2, is as follows: KAGVTQTPRYLIKTRGQQVTLSCSPISGHRSVSWYQQTPGQGLQFLFEYFSETQRNKGNFPGRFSGRQFSNSRSEMNVSTLELGDSALYLCASSLVSLSNTGELFFGEGSRLTVL.

The rearrangement links TRBV5-1 to TRBJ1-6; 7 positions match TRBD1. CDR1 and CDR2 (germline): SGHRS, YFSETQ. Losses at the gene ends were 0 bases for V and 9 bases for J; bases not matched to a gene: 0. This CDR3 contains 13 residues. The CDR3 nucleotides are TGCGCCAGCAGCTTGGACAGGGGTTCACCCCTCCACTTT. Translation: CASSLDRGSPLHF.

The chain has TRBV11-2 and TRBJ2-5; the match to TRBD1 covers 7 bases. The CDR3 is 14 amino acids. V trimming: 6 bases; J trimming: 1 base; junction bases outside the gene matches: 5. Germline loops: CDR1 SGHAT, CDR2 FQNNGV. Here the CDR3 reads CASSVRDSQETQYF. CDR3 bases: TGTGCCAGCAGTGTAAGGGACAGCCAAGAGACCCAGTACTTC.

The chain uses TRBV9 and TRBJ2-5; either TRBD1 or TRBD2 may supply D (5 bases each). The V end was cut by 2 bases, the J end by 2 bases, with 16 bases between. The CDR3 is made up of 16 amino acids. Germline-derived CDR1 and CDR2 are SGDLS and YYNGEE. The CDR3 spells CASSVGVGYLQETQYF. As DNA, the CDR3 is TGTGCCAGCAGCGTGGGGGTGGGGTACCTACAAGAGACCCAGTACTTC.

The chain combines TRBV5-1 with TRBJ2-5; 7 nucleotides agree with TRBD2. This CDR3 contains 16 residues. Germline assignment: CDR1 SGHRS and CDR2 YFSETQ. V shed 5 bases and J 1 base; nucleotides not matched to a gene: 11. The CDR3 bases are TGCGCCAGCAGGAGGAGCGGGACGGGACTCCAAGAGACCCAGTACTTC. Translating it yields CASRRSGTGLQETQYF. The full variable domain, with the rest looked up from reference TRBV5-1 and TRBJ2-5, is KAGVTQTPRYLIKTRGQQVTLSCSPISGHRSVSWYQQTPGQGLQFLFEYFSETQRNKGNFPGRFSGRQFSNSRSEMNVSTLELGDSALYLCASRRSGTGLQETQYFGPGTRLLVL.

J is TRBJ2-1 and V is TRBV20-1; 8 bases fit TRBD2. The CDR3 consists of 16 residues. Germline assignment: CDR1 DFQATT and CDR2 SNEGSKA (reference sequence). V gave up 2 bases and J gave up 8 bases; unmatched junction bases: 14. The CDR3 DNA sequence: TGCAGTGCTAGAATGTGGGGTAGCGGGAAGTTCGATGAGCAGTTCTTC. Translation: CSARMWGSGKFDEQFF.